This TCR beta chain was recorded in a study of cytomegalovirus exposure and HLA in healthy donors. Study as a whole: HLA-typed donors contributed around 82 million unique TCRs, which were held in an early data release. Genotyping of more than 300 donors showed that 80% to 85% belonged to the Caucasian-associated ancestry cluster.

V lost 1 base and J 8 bases, leaving 12 bases between the germline ends. This CDR3 has 13 residues. Germline lookup yields CDR1 SGHRS and CDR2 YFSETQ. With 60 Vbeta and 13 Jbeta primers, the PCR was carried out. Clones were read by immunoSEQ multiplex PCR, and TCRdb kept only the in-frame ones, dropping some. The data show 150,000 or so clones, with roughly 80% seen just once and 1.3% to 1.5% held by the top ten. J is TRBJ1-2 and V is TRBV5-1; possibly TRBD1 for D (6 bases). This clonotype was obtained from a woman in her twenties or thirties in good health and CMV-seronegative. The sample consisted of PBMCs. This CDR3 is CASSLNQGSGYTF. DNA for the CDR3: TGCGCCAGCAGCTTGAACCAGGGGAGCGGCTACACCTTC. Looking up the rest from reference TRBV5-1 and TRBJ1-2 gives the full variable domain: KAGVTQTPRYLIKTRGQQVTLSCSPISGHRSVSWYQQTPGQGLQFLFEYFSETQRNKGNFPGRFSGRQFSNSRSEMNVSTLELGDSALYLCASSLNQGSGYTFGSGTRLTVV.